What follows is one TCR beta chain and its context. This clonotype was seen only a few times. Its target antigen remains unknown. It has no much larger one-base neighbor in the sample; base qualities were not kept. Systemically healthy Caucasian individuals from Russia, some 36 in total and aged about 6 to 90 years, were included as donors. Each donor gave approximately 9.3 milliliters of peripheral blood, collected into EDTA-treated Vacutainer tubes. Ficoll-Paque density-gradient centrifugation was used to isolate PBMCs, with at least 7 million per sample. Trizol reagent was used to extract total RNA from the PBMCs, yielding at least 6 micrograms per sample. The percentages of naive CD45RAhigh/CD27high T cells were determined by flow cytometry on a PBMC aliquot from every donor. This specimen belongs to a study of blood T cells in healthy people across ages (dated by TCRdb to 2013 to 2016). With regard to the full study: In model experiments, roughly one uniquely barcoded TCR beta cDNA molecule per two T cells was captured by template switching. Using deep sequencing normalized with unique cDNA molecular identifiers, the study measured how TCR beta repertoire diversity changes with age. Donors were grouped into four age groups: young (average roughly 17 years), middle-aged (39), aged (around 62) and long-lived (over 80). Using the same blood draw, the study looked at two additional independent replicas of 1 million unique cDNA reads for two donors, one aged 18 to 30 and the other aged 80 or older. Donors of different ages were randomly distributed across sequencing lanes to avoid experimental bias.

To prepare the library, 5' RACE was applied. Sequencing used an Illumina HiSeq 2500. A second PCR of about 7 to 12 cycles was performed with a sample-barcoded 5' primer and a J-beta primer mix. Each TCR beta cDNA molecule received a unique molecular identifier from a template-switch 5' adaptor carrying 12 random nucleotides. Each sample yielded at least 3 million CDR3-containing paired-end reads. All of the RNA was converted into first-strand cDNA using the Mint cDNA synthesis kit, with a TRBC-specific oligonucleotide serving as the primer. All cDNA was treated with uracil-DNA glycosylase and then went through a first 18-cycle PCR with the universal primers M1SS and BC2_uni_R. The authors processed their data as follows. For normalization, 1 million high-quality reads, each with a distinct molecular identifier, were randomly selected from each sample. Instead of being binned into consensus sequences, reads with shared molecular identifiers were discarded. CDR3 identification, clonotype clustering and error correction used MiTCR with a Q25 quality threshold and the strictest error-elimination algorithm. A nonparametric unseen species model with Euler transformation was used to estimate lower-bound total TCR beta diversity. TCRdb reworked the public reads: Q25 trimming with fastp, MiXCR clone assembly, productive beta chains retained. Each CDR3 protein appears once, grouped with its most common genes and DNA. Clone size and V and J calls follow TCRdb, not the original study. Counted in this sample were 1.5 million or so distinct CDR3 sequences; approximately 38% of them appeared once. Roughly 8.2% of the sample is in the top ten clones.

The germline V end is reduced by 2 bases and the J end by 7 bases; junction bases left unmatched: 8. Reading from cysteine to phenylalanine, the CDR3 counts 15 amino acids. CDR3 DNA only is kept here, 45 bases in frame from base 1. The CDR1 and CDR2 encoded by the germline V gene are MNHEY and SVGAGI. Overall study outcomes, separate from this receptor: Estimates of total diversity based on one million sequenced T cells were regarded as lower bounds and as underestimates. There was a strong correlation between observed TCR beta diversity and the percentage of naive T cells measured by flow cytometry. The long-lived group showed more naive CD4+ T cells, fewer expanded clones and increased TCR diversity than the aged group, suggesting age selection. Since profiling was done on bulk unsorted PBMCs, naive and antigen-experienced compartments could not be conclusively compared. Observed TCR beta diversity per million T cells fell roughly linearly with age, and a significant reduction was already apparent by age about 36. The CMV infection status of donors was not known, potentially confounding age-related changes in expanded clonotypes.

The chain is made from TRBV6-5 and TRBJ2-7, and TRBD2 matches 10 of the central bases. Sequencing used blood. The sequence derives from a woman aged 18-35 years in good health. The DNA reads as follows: TGTGCCAGCAGTTACGAGACTAGCGGGTGGCGGGAGCAGTACTTC. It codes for CASSYETSGWREQYF.